The rows below give T cell receptor beta chains drawn from one sample of a study of cytotoxic CD8 clonotypes in ibrutinib-treated CLL. Method: immunoSEQ multiplex PCR; TCRdb's copy keeps in-frame clones and lacks some. The sample has roughly 180,000 clones, approximately 80% seen once. The specimen was PBMCs, collected after 24 months of ibrutinib treatment. The receptors derive from a human donor with chronic lymphocytic leukemia. Both conserved end residues are part of each CDR3. A D gene is named only where the DNA matches it firmly. Clone size, where shown, is once, few, many, or a class for clones that have expanded.

size: -; V: TRBV7-6; J: TRBJ2-7; D: TRBD2; CDR3: CASSLEQTSNDEQYF; DNA: TGTGCCAGCAGCTTAGAGCAGACTAGCAACGACGAGCAGTACTTC
size: -; V: TRBV10-3; J: TRBJ2-7; D: TRBD1; CDR3: CAINRDSSYEQYF; DNA: TGTGCCATCAACAGGGACAGCTCCTACGAGCAGTACTTC
size: -; V: TRBV29-1; J: TRBJ2-3; D: -; CDR3: CSVVTGHPSTDTQYF; DNA: TGCAGCGTTGTGACAGGACATCCTAGCACAGATACGCAGTATTTT
size: -; V: TRBV18; J: TRBJ1-5; D: -; CDR3: CASSPGQNPQHF; DNA: TGTGCCAGCTCACCAGGACAGAATCCCCAGCATTTT
size: -; V: TRBV2; J: TRBJ2-3; D: TRBD1; CDR3: CASRKRQGADTQYF; DNA: TGTGCCAGCAGGAAAAGACAGGGAGCAGATACGCAGTATTTT
size: -; V: TRBV19; J: TRBJ1-2; D: -; CDR3: CASSISGNYGYTF; DNA: TGTGCCAGTAGTATCTCGGGAAACTATGGCTACACCTTC
size: -; V: TRBV7-2; J: TRBJ2-7; D: TRBD2; CDR3: CASSFHRTSGKGSYEQYF; DNA: TGTGCCAGCAGCTTTCACCGGACTAGCGGGAAAGGTTCCTACGAGCAGTACTTC
size: -; V: TRBV7-9; J: TRBJ2-1; D: -; CDR3: CASSLETWNEQFF; DNA: TGCGCCAGCAGCCTAGAAACCTGGAATGAGCAGTTCTTC
size: -; V: TRBV11-2; J: TRBJ2-2; D: -; CDR3: CASSYRAYTGELFF; DNA: TGTGCCAGCAGTTACAGGGCTTACACCGGGGAGCTGTTTTTT
size: many; V: TRBV7-2; J: TRBJ2-2; D: -; CDR3: CASSLGRVEAGELFF; DNA: TGTGCCAGCAGCTTAGGCAGGGTGGAGGCCGGGGAGCTGTTTTTT
size: -; V: TRBV6-5; J: TRBJ2-7; D: -; CDR3: CASSYRSSGYGYEQYF; DNA: TGTGCCAGCAGTTACAGGTCAAGCGGATATGGCTACGAGCAGTACTTC
size: -; V: TRBV29-1; J: TRBJ1-1; D: -; CDR3: CSVEGRANTEAFF; DNA: TGCAGCGTTGAAGGCAGAGCCAACACTGAAGCTTTCTTT
size: -; V: TRBV30; J: TRBJ1-5; D: -; CDR3: CAWSVEGDQPQHF; DNA: TGTGCCTGGAGTGTAGAAGGGGATCAGCCCCAGCATTTT
size: -; V: TRBV11-2; J: TRBJ2-7; D: -; CDR3: CASSLGSRGAPYEQYF; DNA: TGTGCCAGCAGCTTAGGATCCAGGGGTGCCCCCTACGAGCAGTACTTC
size: few; V: TRBV9; J: TRBJ2-3; D: -; CDR3: CASSALRGLADTQYF; DNA: TGTGCCAGCAGCGCCTTACGCGGGTTGGCGGATACGCAGTATTTT
size: -; V: TRBV30; J: TRBJ1-2; D: TRBD1; CDR3: CAWSVKGRGIYGYTF; DNA: TGTGCCTGGAGTGTAAAAGGCAGGGGGATCTATGGCTACACCTTC
size: -; V: TRBV5-1; J: TRBJ1-2; D: -; CDR3: CASSGSSNYGYTF; DNA: TGCGCCAGCAGCGGCTCTAGCAACTATGGCTACACCTTC
size: -; V: TRBV28; J: TRBJ1-5; D: -; CDR3: CASSRAGVSNQPQHF; DNA: TGTGCCAGCAGCCGAGCAGGGGTGAGCAATCAGCCCCAGCATTTT
size: -; V: TRBV15; J: TRBJ2-5; D: TRBD2; CDR3: CATSRWAGGPSRETQYF; DNA: TGTGCCACCAGCAGATGGGCGGGAGGGCCCTCTAGAGAGACCCAGTACTTC
size: -; V: TRBV19; J: TRBJ2-7; D: TRBD1; CDR3: CASRTPGQGTYEQYF; DNA: TGTGCCAGTAGGACTCCGGGACAGGGGACCTACGAGCAGTACTTC
size: -; V: TRBV4-1; J: TRBJ1-1; D: TRBD1; CDR3: CASSLRGPGNTEAFF; DNA: TGCGCCAGCAGTCTCAGGGGGCCGGGGAACACTGAAGCTTTCTTT
size: -; V: TRBV19; J: TRBJ1-4; D: -; CDR3: CASGSEGLSEKLFF; DNA: TGTGCCAGCGGGAGCGAGGGCTTGAGTGAAAAACTGTTTTTT
size: -; V: TRBV5-8; J: TRBJ2-2; D: -; CDR3: CASSVLGASGELFF; DNA: TGTGCCAGCAGCGTCCTGGGGGCGTCCGGGGAGCTGTTTTTT
size: -; V: TRBV28; J: TRBJ2-3; D: TRBD2; CDR3: CASSLWASGSPTDTQYF; DNA: TGTGCCAGCAGTTTATGGGCTAGCGGGAGTCCCACAGATACGCAGTATTTT
size: -; V: TRBV28; J: TRBJ1-2; D: -; CDR3: CASSLTGHYGYTF; DNA: TGTGCCAGCAGTCTGACAGGACACTATGGCTACACCTTC
size: -; V: TRBV2; J: TRBJ2-7; D: TRBD2; CDR3: CASGMGLAGVEQYF; DNA: TGTGCCAGCGGGATGGGACTAGCGGGAGTCGAGCAGTACTTC
size: few; V: TRBV7-9; J: TRBJ2-1; D: TRBD2; CDR3: CASRSGTSGGTEQFF; DNA: TGTGCCAGCAGATCCGGGACTAGCGGGGGGACTGAGCAGTTCTTC
size: -; V: TRBV11-2; J: TRBJ2-3; D: -; CDR3: CASSLGLGSDTQYF; DNA: TGTGCCAGCAGCTTAGGTTTAGGGTCAGATACGCAGTATTTT
size: -; V: TRBV30; J: TRBJ1-4; D: -; CDR3: CAWTFRVATNEKLFF; DNA: TGTGCCTGGACCTTCCGAGTCGCAACTAATGAAAAACTGTTTTTT
size: -; V: TRBV27; J: TRBJ1-1; D: TRBD1; CDR3: CASSLAGGYTEAFF; DNA: TGTGCCAGCAGTTTGGCAGGGGGATACACTGAAGCTTTCTTT
size: -; V: TRBV6-6; J: TRBJ1-1; D: -; CDR3: CASSYGGTDTEAFF; DNA: TGTGCCAGCAGTTACGGGGGGACGGACACTGAAGCTTTCTTT
size: once; V: TRBV7-8; J: TRBJ1-1; D: TRBD1; CDR3: CASSSDRVEAFF; DNA: TGTGCCAGCAGCTCCGACAGGGTTGAAGCTTTCTTT
size: -; V: TRBV19; J: TRBJ2-5; D: TRBD2; CDR3: CASSGTSGRRETQYF; DNA: TGTGCCAGTAGTGGGACTAGCGGGCGCCGTGAGACCCAGTACTTC
size: -; V: TRBV6-1; J: TRBJ1-2; D: TRBD1; CDR3: CASRPDRVSSCTF; DNA: TGTGCCAGCAGACCGGACAGGGTTTCGTCTTGCACCTTC
size: -; V: TRBV10-3; J: TRBJ2-2; D: -; CDR3: CAISETGELFF; DNA: TGTGCCATCAGCGAGACAGGGGAGCTGTTTTTT
size: few; V: TRBV5-1; J: TRBJ1-2; D: TRBD1; CDR3: CASSLEGTGGSSYGYTF; DNA: TGCGCCAGCAGCTTGGAAGGGACAGGGGGTAGTAGCTATGGCTACACCTTC
size: once; V: TRBV18; J: TRBJ2-1; D: TRBD2; CDR3: CASSPDGREGPYNEQFF; DNA: TGTGCCAGCTCACCAGATGGACGGGAGGGCCCCTACAATGAGCAGTTCTTC
size: -; V: TRBV6-5; J: TRBJ2-5; D: TRBD1; CDR3: CASRPGQEQETQYF; DNA: TGTGCCAGCAGACCCGGACAGGAACAAGAGACCCAGTACTTC
size: -; V: TRBV5-1; J: TRBJ2-1; D: TRBD2; CDR3: CASSSRLAGGLNEQFF; DNA: TGCGCCAGCAGCTCCAGACTAGCGGGAGGGCTGAATGAGCAGTTCTTC
size: -; V: TRBV11-2; J: TRBJ1-2; D: -; CDR3: CASTPGWSNYGYTF; DNA: TGTGCCAGCACACCAGGGTGGTCTAACTATGGCTACACCTTC
size: -; V: TRBV7-3; J: TRBJ2-2; D: -; CDR3: CASSLTPAGLGTGELFF; DNA: TGTGCCAGCAGCTTAACGCCTGCAGGGCTGGGAACCGGGGAGCTGTTTTTT